These T cell receptor beta chains were read from a single sample in a study of T cell responses to AZD1222 COVID-19 vaccine. Using immunoSEQ multiplex PCR, the repertoire was profiled, and TCRdb retains in-frame clones only, with some absent. The sample consists of 60,000 to 70,000 clones, 80% to 90% of them appearing once. The specimen comprised peripheral blood, sampled on day 0 of AZD1222 vaccination. These receptors all stem from an adult in good health. Each CDR3 is given with its conserved first and last residue. The D gene is left open where the match is weak. Rows may omit the clone size; those that give it use once, few, many or a size class.

J: TRBJ2-5
D: .
size: .
V: TRBV2
CDR3: CATLTGAGQETQYF
DNA: TGTGCCACCCTCACGGGGGCGGGCCAAGAGACCCAGTACTTC

J: TRBJ2-2
D: TRBD2
size: .
V: TRBV2
CDR3: CASSEQLAANTGELFF
DNA: TGTGCCAGCAGCGAACAGCTAGCGGCGAACACCGGGGAGCTGTTTTTT

J: TRBJ2-3
D: .
size: .
V: TRBV11-2
CDR3: CASSLGIAISTDTQYF
DNA: TGTGCCAGCAGCTTAGGGATCGCTATTAGCACAGATACGCAGTATTTT

J: TRBJ1-2
D: .
size: .
V: TRBV5-1
CDR3: CASSYGTGGVGYTF
DNA: TGCGCCAGCAGCTACGGAACAGGAGGGGTAGGCTACACCTTC

J: TRBJ1-2
D: .
size: .
V: TRBV9
CDR3: CASSGFRQDNYGYTF
DNA: TGTGCCAGCAGCGGTTTCAGACAGGATAACTATGGCTACACCTTC

J: TRBJ1-1
D: .
size: .
V: TRBV4-1
CDR3: CASSQGGLTEAFF
DNA: TGCGCCAGCAGCCAAGGTGGGCTCACTGAAGCTTTCTTT

J: TRBJ2-7
D: TRBD1
size: few
V: TRBV10-3
CDR3: CAISDVGDSRHNFYEQYF
DNA: TGTGCCATCAGTGACGTTGGGGACAGCCGACACAATTTCTACGAGCAGTACTTC

J: TRBJ1-4
D: .
size: .
V: TRBV23-1
CDR3: CASSQSQIGRRLNEKLFF
DNA: TGCGCCAGCAGTCAATCGCAAATAGGGCGGCGTCTTAATGAAAAACTGTTTTTT

J: TRBJ1-6
D: .
size: .
V: TRBV30
CDR3: CAWTGSSYNSPLHF
DNA: TGTGCCTGGACAGGTTCCAGCTATAATTCACCCCTCCACTTT

J: TRBJ2-1
D: .
size: .
V: TRBV11-2
CDR3: CASSLEIQGNEQFF
DNA: TGTGCCAGCAGCTTAGAGATACAGGGCAATGAGCAGTTCTTC

J: TRBJ2-7
D: .
size: .
V: TRBV30
CDR3: CAWSVTGAEQYF
DNA: TGTGCCTGGAGTGTAACGGGGGCCGAGCAGTACTTC

J: TRBJ2-2
D: TRBD1
size: .
V: TRBV5-1
CDR3: CASSIDRGPNTGELFF
DNA: TGCGCCAGCAGCATCGACAGGGGGCCGAACACCGGGGAGCTGTTTTTT

J: TRBJ2-2
D: .
size: .
V: TRBV9
CDR3: CASSVFPSSELFF
DNA: TGTGCCAGCAGCGTATTTCCGTCCTCGGAGCTGTTTTTT

J: TRBJ1-1
D: .
size: .
V: TRBV20-1
CDR3: CSARVGTEAFF
DNA: TGCAGTGCTAGAGTGGGAACTGAAGCTTTCTTT

J: TRBJ1-5
D: TRBD1
size: few
V: TRBV6-5
CDR3: CASSSDRGNQPQHF
DNA: TGTGCCAGCAGTTCGGACAGGGGCAATCAGCCCCAGCATTTT

J: TRBJ1-5
D: .
size: once
V: TRBV19
CDR3: CASSAPDQPQHF
DNA: TGTGCCAGTAGTGCCCCCGACCAGCCCCAGCATTTT

J: TRBJ1-6
D: .
size: .
V: TRBV11-3
CDR3: CASSFEFGSPLHF
DNA: TGTGCCAGCAGCTTCGAGTTCGGTTCACCCCTCCACTTT

J: TRBJ2-2
D: .
size: few
V: TRBV5-1
CDR3: CASSLAPRTNTGELFF
DNA: TGCGCCAGCAGTTTGGCCCCGAGAACGAACACCGGGGAGCTGTTTTTT

J: TRBJ2-4
D: .
size: .
V: TRBV19
CDR3: CASSRRSGEAKNIQYF
DNA: TGTGCCAGTAGTAGGCGGTCAGGGGAAGCCAAAAACATTCAGTACTTC

J: TRBJ2-1
D: .
size: .
V: TRBV7-3
CDR3: CASSSRQVHEQFF
DNA: TGTGCCAGCAGCTCCCGACAGGTCCATGAGCAGTTCTTC

J: TRBJ2-1
D: .
size: .
V: TRBV7-3
CDR3: CASRGRNNEQFF
DNA: TGTGCCAGCAGGGGACGAAACAATGAGCAGTTCTTC

J: TRBJ2-1
D: TRBD2
size: .
V: TRBV18
CDR3: CASSRERGGFNEQFF
DNA: TGTGCCAGCTCACGCGAGCGGGGAGGTTTCAATGAGCAGTTCTTC

J: TRBJ1-3
D: .
size: .
V: TRBV29-1
CDR3: CSVWDRNTIYF
DNA: TGCAGCGTCTGGGATCGAAACACCATATATTTT

J: TRBJ2-2
D: .
size: .
V: TRBV9
CDR3: CASSAGGSTGELFF
DNA: TGTGCCAGCAGCGCCGGGGGCAGCACCGGGGAGCTGTTTTTT

J: TRBJ1-3
D: .
size: .
V: TRBV11-3
CDR3: CASSQGSPGNTIYF
DNA: TGTGCCAGCAGCCAAGGGAGCCCCGGAAACACCATATATTTT

J: TRBJ1-6
D: .
size: .
V: TRBV3-1/TRBV3-2
CDR3: CASSQGGNSYNSPLHF
DNA: TGTGCCAGCAGCCAAGGGGGGAACTCCTATAATTCACCCCTCCACTTT

J: TRBJ1-2
D: TRBD1
size: once
V: TRBV27
CDR3: CASSYAGGRGSYGYTF
DNA: TGTGCCAGCAGTTATGCAGGGGGGCGAGGTAGCTATGGCTACACCTTC